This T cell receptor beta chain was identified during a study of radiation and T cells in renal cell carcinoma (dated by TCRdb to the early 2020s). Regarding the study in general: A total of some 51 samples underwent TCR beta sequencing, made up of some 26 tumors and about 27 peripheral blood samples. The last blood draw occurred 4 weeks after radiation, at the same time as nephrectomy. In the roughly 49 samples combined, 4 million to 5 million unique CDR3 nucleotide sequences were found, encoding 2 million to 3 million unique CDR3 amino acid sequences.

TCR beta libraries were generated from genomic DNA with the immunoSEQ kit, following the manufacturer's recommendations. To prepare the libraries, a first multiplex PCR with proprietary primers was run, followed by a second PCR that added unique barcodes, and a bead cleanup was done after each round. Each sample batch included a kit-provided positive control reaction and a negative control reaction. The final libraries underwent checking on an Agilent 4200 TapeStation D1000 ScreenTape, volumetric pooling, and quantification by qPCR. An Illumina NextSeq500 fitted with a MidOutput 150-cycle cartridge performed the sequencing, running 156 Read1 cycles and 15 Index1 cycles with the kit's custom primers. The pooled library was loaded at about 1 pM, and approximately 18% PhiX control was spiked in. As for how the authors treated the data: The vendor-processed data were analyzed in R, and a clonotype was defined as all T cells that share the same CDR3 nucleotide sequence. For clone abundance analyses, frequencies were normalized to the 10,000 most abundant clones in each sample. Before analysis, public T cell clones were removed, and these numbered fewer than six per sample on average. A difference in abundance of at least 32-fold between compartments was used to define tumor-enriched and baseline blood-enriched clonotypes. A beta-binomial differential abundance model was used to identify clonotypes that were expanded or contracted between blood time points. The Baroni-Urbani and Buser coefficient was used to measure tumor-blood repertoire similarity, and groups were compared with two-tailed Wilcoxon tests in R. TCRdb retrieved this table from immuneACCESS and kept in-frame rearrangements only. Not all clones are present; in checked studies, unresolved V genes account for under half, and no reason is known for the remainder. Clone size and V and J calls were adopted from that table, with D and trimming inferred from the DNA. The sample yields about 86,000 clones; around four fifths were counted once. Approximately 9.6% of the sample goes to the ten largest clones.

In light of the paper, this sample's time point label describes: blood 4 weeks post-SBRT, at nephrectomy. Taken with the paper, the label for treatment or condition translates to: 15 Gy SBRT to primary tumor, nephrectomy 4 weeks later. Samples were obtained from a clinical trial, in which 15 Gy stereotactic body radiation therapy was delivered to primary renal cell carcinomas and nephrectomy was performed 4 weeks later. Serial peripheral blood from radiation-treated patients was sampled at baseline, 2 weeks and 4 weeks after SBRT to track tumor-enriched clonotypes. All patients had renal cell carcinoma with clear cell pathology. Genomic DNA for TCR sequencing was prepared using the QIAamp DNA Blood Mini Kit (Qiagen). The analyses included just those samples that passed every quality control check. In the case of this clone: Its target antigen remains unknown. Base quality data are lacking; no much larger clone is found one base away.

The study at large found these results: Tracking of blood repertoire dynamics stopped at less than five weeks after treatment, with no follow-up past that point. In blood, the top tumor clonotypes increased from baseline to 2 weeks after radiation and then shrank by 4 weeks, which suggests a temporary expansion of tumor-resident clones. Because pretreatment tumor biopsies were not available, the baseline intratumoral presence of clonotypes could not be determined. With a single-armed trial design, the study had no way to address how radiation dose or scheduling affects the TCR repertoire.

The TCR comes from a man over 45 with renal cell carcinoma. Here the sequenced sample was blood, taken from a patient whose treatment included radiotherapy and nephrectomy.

The DNA sequence is given as TGTGCCAGCTCACCACCGTCGGCAGGGAGTTCCGAGCAGTACTTC. Translated, it reads CASSPPSAGSSEQYF. This chain is built from TRBV18 and TRBJ2-7; the D segment is perhaps TRBD1 or TRBD2, each sharing 5 matched bases. From a lookup of the germline V gene, CDR1 and CDR2 are KGHSH and LQKENI. The trim is 0 bases for V and 6 bases for J, with a gap of 15 bases between the germline ends. The CDR3 goes from the cysteine to the phenylalanine over 15 residues. The retained sequence is limited to the CDR3, 45 bases, with the frame set at the first base. The variable domain in full, with residues beyond the CDR3 obtained from the reference TRBV18 and TRBJ2-7 genes, is NAGVMQNPRHLVRRRGQEARLRCSPMKGHSHVYWYRQLPEEGLKFMVYLQKENIIDESGMPKERFSAEFPKEGPSILRIQQVVRGDSAAYFCASSPPSAGSSEQYFGPGTRLTVT.